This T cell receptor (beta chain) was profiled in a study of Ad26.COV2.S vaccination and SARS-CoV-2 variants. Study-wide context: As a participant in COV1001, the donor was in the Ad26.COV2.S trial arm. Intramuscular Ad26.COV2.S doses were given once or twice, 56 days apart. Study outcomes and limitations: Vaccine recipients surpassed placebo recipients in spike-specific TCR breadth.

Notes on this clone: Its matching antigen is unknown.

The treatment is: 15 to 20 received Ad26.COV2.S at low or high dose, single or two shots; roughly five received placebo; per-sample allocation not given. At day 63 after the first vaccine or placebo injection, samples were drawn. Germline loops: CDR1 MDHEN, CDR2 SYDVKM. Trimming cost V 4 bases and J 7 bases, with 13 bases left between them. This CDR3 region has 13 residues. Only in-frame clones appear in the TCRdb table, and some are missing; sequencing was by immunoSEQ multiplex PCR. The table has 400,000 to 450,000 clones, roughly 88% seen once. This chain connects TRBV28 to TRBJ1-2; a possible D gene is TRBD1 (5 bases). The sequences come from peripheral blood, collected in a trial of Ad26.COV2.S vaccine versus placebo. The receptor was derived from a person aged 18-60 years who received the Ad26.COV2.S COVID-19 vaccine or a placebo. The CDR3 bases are TGTGCCAGCAGTTCTAGGGCAGGGCTTGGCTACACCTTC. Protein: CASSSRAGLGYTF.